Following are 26 T cell receptor beta chains from one sample sequenced in a study of T-cell memory formation after mild COVID-19. TCRdb called the 5' RACE reads again in MiXCR, with one record for every CDR3 protein. The repertoire holds 300,000 to 400,000 distinct CDR3 sequences, with 10% to 15% as singletons. Input material: PBMCs or a T cell subset sorted from them (not recorded which). The receptors shown here come from a man younger than 35 who had mild COVID-19 (a few samples of this study predate the infection). Cell type and time point are not known.

The table lists this clonotype with a few counts. The chain employs TRBV19 and TRBJ1-6, with D maybe TRBD1 (5 bases). V lost 2 bases to trimming and J lost 8 bases, with 10 bases between them. Germline CDR1 and CDR2: LNHDA and SQIVND (reference sequence). CDR3 length: 14 residues. The CDR3 protein is CASSILRGDSPLHF. The CDR3 DNA follows: TGTGCCAGTAGTATATTAAGGGGCGATTCACCCCTCCACTTT.

The V gene is TRBV15, the J gene TRBJ1-4, with a tentative D call TRBD1 (5 bases). The germline V gene encodes CDR1 LNHNV and CDR2 YYDKDF (reference sequence). V was cut by 4 bases and J by 6 bases, with 12 bases left in between. The CDR3 has 14 amino acids. The CDR3 spells CATSIGRGDEKLFF. CDR3 DNA sequence: TGTGCCACCAGCATTGGAAGAGGGGATGAAAAACTGTTTTTT.

The chain couples TRBV12-3 or TRBV12-4 to TRBJ1-5; TRBD1 might be the D (5 bases). The germline V and J ends were trimmed by 1 base and 9 bases, with 19 bases remaining between them. The CDR3 is 16 amino acids. The CDR3 spells CASSLDSGPNAAPQHF. The CDR3 DNA is TGTGCCAGCAGTTTAGACTCGGGACCCAACGCAGCGCCCCAGCATTTT.

The genes are TRBV28 and TRBJ1-1; 7 bases line up with TRBD1. The CDR3 length is 17 residues. V lost 2 bases, J lost 9 bases, and 18 bases stayed unmatched. Germline CDR1 reads MDHEN; CDR2 reads SYDVKM. Here the CDR3 DNA reads TGTGCCAGCAGTTTAGACAGGGTTATCGGACCATCTGAAAAAGCTTTCTTT. The encoded protein is CASSLDRVIGPSEKAFF.

This clonotype was seen repeatedly, ten times or more. V gene TRBV15 combines with J gene TRBJ2-1, with D possibly matching TRBD2 (6 bases). CDR3 length: 14 amino acids. V lost 1 base and J lost 10, with 14 bases in between. Germline V CDR1 and CDR2: LNHNV, YYDKDF (reference sequence). The CDR3 sequence: CATSRAFSRGEQFF. The CDR3, as DNA: TGTGCCACCAGCAGAGCCTTCTCTCGGGGGGAGCAGTTCTTC.

The V gene is TRBV19, the J gene TRBJ2-1; D is possibly TRBD1 or TRBD2 (5 bases each). Germline V gives CDR1 LNHDA, CDR2 SQIVND (reference sequence). Between the trimmed V and J ends, which lost 6 bases and 6 bases, there was a span of 21 bases. The CDR3 length is 16 residues. The CDR3 spells CASSPIGTWWGNEQFF. CDR3 sequence (DNA): TGTGCCAGTAGCCCGATCGGGACCTGGTGGGGCAATGAGCAGTTCTTC.

The count of this clonotype is one. The chain has TRBV27 and TRBJ1-2; 10 positions match TRBD1. The CDR3 totals 16 residues. V dropped 2 bases and J dropped 4; count of bases not matched to a gene: 7. Per germline, CDR1 MNHEY and CDR2 SMNVEV (reference sequence). The CDR3: CASSLHGGQGVYGYTF. CDR3 in DNA: TGTGCCAGCAGTTTACACGGAGGACAGGGGGTCTATGGCTACACCTTC.

This clonotype has ten or more counts. This chain uses TRBV4-2 with TRBJ2-5; possibly TRBD1 for D (5 bases). The CDR3 has 17 amino acids. Germline values: CDR1 LGHNA, CDR2 YNFKEQ. The V end was cut by 0 bases, the J end by 2 bases, with 16 bases between. The chain's CDR3 is CASSQDNDPRGQETQYF. Written as DNA, the CDR3 is TGTGCCAGCAGCCAAGATAATGATCCTAGGGGACAAGAGACCCAGTACTTC.

This clonotype was seen at least ten times. This chain connects TRBV6-5 to TRBJ1-6; D is unresolved. Between the trimmed V and J ends, which lost 0 bases and 7 bases, there was a span of 16 bases. The CDR3 sequence is 17 residues long. Germline CDR1 is MNHEY and CDR2 is SVGAGI. The CDR3 here is CASSYSSVGAPNSPLHF. The CDR3 nucleotides are TGTGCCAGCAGTTACTCGAGTGTGGGAGCCCCAAATTCACCCCTCCACTTT.

This clonotype has just a few counts. The chain links TRBV12-3 or TRBV12-4 to TRBJ1-6; D not resolved. The CDR3 sequence is 12 residues long. V was shortened by 3 bases and J by 7 bases, with 4 bases between the two germline ends. The CDR3 spells CASSFFNSPLHF. The CDR3 nucleotides read TGTGCCAGCAGTTTTTTCAATTCACCCCTCCACTTT.

The genes are TRBV28 and TRBJ2-7; the match to TRBD1 covers 9 bases. J was trimmed by 2 bases and V by 6 bases; bases with no gene match: 8. The germline CDR1 and CDR2 sequences are MDHEN and SYDVKM. This CDR3 is built from 15 residues. The CDR3 region has the DNA TGTGCCAGCAGACCAAGCGGGACAGGGACCTACGAGCAGTACGTC. It yields the protein CASRPSGTGTYEQYV.

This clonotype was picked up a small number of times. The V and J genes are TRBV7-2 and TRBJ1-1; TRBD1 might be the D (5 bases). V dropped 4 bases and J dropped 8 bases, with 14 bases sitting between them. Germline assignment: CDR1 SGHTA and CDR2 FQGNSA. This CDR3 contains 13 residues. For the CDR3, the DNA is TGTGCCAGCAGCTACCTTCTTAGGGGCGAAGCTTTCTTT. It yields the protein CASSYLLRGEAFF.

In DNA form, the CDR3 reads TGTGCCAGCAGCCAAGGCATATTAGGAGGGACTGAAGCTTTCTTT. This codes for CASSQGILGGTEAFF. The V gene is TRBV3-1, the J gene TRBJ1-1, with no clear D. The CDR3 sequence is 15 residues long. V dropped 1 base and J dropped 5 bases, with 14 bases sitting between them. Germline assignment: CDR1 LGHDT and CDR2 YNNKEL (reference sequence).

The chain has TRBV6-6 and TRBJ2-7; maybe TRBD2 (6 bases). Germline CDR1 MNHNY, CDR2 SVGAGI (reference sequence). The CDR3 contains 11 residues. The V end was cut by 8 bases, the J end by 3 bases, with 8 bases between. CDR3 protein: CASGTFYEQYF. The CDR3 coding sequence is TGTGCCAGCGGGACTTTCTACGAGCAGTACTTC.

V is TRBV4-3 and J is TRBJ1-1, with no clear D. V shed 1 base and J shed 1 base, with 13 bases lying between them. CDR3 length equals 16 residues. Germline CDR1 reads LGHNA; CDR2 reads YSLEER. This CDR3 reads CASSQVEGEGNTEAFF. CDR3 DNA: TGCGCCAGCAGCCAAGTGGAGGGTGAGGGGAACACTGAAGCTTTCTTT.

This clonotype was observed at least ten times. This chain uses TRBV7-9 with TRBJ2-3; no definite D call. CDR1 is SEHNR, CDR2 FQNEAQ, per germline (reference sequence). Trimming removed 2 bases from V and 2 bases from J, with 2 bases in between. The CDR3 totals 12 residues. The CDR3 DNA is TGTGCCAGCAGCTTATTCACAGATACGCAGTATTTT. Translation: CASSLFTDTQYF.

Here the CDR3 reads CSARTGEDGYTF. In DNA form, the CDR3 reads TGCAGTGCTAGGACAGGGGAAGATGGCTACACCTTC. V usage is TRBV20-1 and J usage is TRBJ1-2, with TRBD1 matching over 8 bases. J lost 6 bases, V lost 3 bases, and 3 bases had no gene match. This CDR3 is built from 12 residues. In germline, CDR1 is DFQATT, CDR2 SNEGSKA (reference sequence).

The chain joins TRBV5-1 to TRBJ2-3; D is unresolved. Trimming removed 0 bases from V and 5 bases from J, with 13 bases in between. Germline V CDR1 and CDR2: SGHRS, YFSETQ. The CDR3 extends over 15 amino acids. CDR3 DNA: TGCGCCAGCAGCTTGGCAGAGTACTCGGAAGATACGCAGTATTTT. Translating it yields CASSLAEYSEDTQYF. Full variable domain (rest looked up from reference TRBV5-1 and TRBJ2-3): KAGVTQTPRYLIKTRGQQVTLSCSPISGHRSVSWYQQTPGQGLQFLFEYFSETQRNKGNFPGRFSGRQFSNSRSEMNVSTLELGDSALYLCASSLAEYSEDTQYFGPGTRLTVL.

The rearrangement joins TRBV9 to TRBJ2-1; D is perhaps TRBD1 (5 bases). Trimming removed 3 bases at V and 0 bases at J, with 13 bases between. Germline V gene sequence: CDR1 SGDLS, CDR2 YYNGEE. The CDR3 covers 16 residues. The CDR3 region has the DNA TGTGCCAGCAGCGGGGGCCTGATGAGCTCCTACAATGAGCAGTTCTTC. This gives the protein CASSGGLMSSYNEQFF.

Remarks on this clonotype: This could be a read error, since a much larger clone is one nucleotide away. The chain joins TRBV6-2 or TRBV6-3 to TRBJ2-7; tentative D call: TRBD1 (6 bases). V lost 6 bases and J 3 bases, leaving 9 bases between the germline ends. The germline V gene has CDR1 MNHEY and CDR2 SVGEGT. The CDR3 consists of 12 residues. CDR3 residues: CASSGQHYEQYF. The CDR3, as DNA: TGTGCCAGCAGCGGACAGCACTACGAGCAGTACTTC.

This chain links TRBV5-4 with TRBJ2-2; 13 nucleotides match TRBD2. Per the germline V gene, CDR1 is SGHNT and CDR2 is YYREEE (reference sequence). Losses at the gene ends were 4 bases for V and 7 bases for J; bases not matched to a gene: 4. The CDR3 contains 15 residues. The chain's CDR3 is CASSPGLAGVGELFF. DNA for the CDR3: TGTGCCAGCAGCCCAGGACTAGCGGGGGTCGGGGAGCTGTTTTTT.

J is TRBJ2-2 and V is TRBV20-1, with TRBD2 matching 7 bases. Trimming removed 5 bases from V and 4 bases from J; junction bases left unmatched: 10. The CDR3 is made up of 15 amino acids. CDR1 and CDR2 from the germline V gene are DFQATT and SNEGSKA (reference sequence). The CDR3, as DNA: TGCAGTGCTTCAGGAGCGGGGCATGGCACCGGGGAGCTGTTTTTT. Protein product: CSASGAGHGTGELFF.

This clonotype has just a few counts. The J gene is TRBJ2-7, the V gene TRBV28, with D unclear. The germline V and J ends were trimmed by 6 bases and 4 bases, with 16 bases remaining between them. This CDR3 region has 14 residues. CDR1 is MDHEN and CDR2 is SYDVKM in the germline V gene. The CDR3 reads CASSVVAGAYEQYV. CDR3 DNA sequence: TGTGCCAGCAGCGTGGTCGCAGGAGCTTACGAGCAGTACGTC.

This clonotype was seen a few times. The CDR3 DNA follows: TGTGCCAGCAGTTGGGGGACAGGGTTAAATCAGCCCCAGCATTTT. Amino acid sequence: CASSWGTGLNQPQHF. The chain is built from TRBV12-3 or TRBV12-4 and TRBJ1-5; 9 bases line up with TRBD1. The CDR3 has 15 residues. V trimming: 4 bases; J trimming: 4 bases; junction bases outside the gene matches: 5.

The V call is TRBV25-1, the J call TRBJ1-5, with 11 bases identical to TRBD1. V shed 8 bases and J 6 bases; nucleotides not matched to a gene: 6. CDR3 length: 14 residues. CDR1 and CDR2 (germline): MGHDK, SYGVNS. CDR3 protein: CASSGQGASQPQHF. Written as DNA, the CDR3 is TGTGCCAGCTCCGGACAGGGGGCAAGTCAGCCCCAGCATTTT.

The chain links TRBV6-6 to TRBJ1-5, with TRBD1 as a possible D gene (5 bases). This CDR3 is 15 amino acids long. Trimming shortened V by 5 bases and J by 0 bases, and 11 bases separated the two germline ends. Germline V lookup: CDR1 MNHNY, CDR2 SVGAGI (reference sequence). This CDR3 is CASSDGHYSNQPQHF. DNA of the CDR3: TGTGCCAGCAGTGACGGACACTATAGCAATCAGCCCCAGCATTTT.